A single sample is the source of the 25 T cell receptor beta chains below, sequenced in a study of shared clonotypes between healthy human individuals. Using immunoSEQ multiplex PCR, the repertoire was profiled, and TCRdb retains in-frame clones only, with some absent. The data contain some 1 million clones, 75% of them seen just once; the ten biggest clones take up approximately 1.5%. The sample taken for sequencing was memory CD4+ T cells sorted from blood. Subset specified: CD45RA-negative fraction. The receptors here all came from a man younger than 35 in good health.

The chain links TRBV30 to TRBJ2-2; D is uncertain. The length of the CDR3 is 13 residues. CDR1 and CDR2 (germline): GTSNPN, SVGIG (reference sequence). Trimming pared 2 bases from V and 4 bases from J, leaving 8 bases between. This CDR3 is CAWSKQSTGELFF. As DNA, the CDR3 is TGTGCCTGGAGTAAGCAGAGCACCGGGGAGCTGTTTTTT.

The chain combines TRBV6-5 with TRBJ1-2; no definite D call. The CDR3 totals 12 residues. V was clipped by 10 bases and J by 8 bases, with 17 bases between them. Germline CDR1 MNHEY, CDR2 SVGAGI. The CDR3 nucleotides are TGTGCCACCCATAGCACAGCCGAAGGCTACACCTTC. It is translated as CATHSTAEGYTF.

This clone is a singleton in its sample. This chain links TRBV30 with TRBJ1-6; 7 bases are a match to TRBD1. J lost 7 bases, V lost 5 bases, and 2 bases had no gene match. The CDR3 runs 12 residues. From germline, CDR1 is GTSNPN and CDR2 SVGIG (reference sequence). The CDR3 bases are TGTGCCTGGGACAGGGTGAATTCACCCCTCCACTTT. Translation gives CAWDRVNSPLHF.

The sample holds a few counts of this clone. The chain has TRBV5-6 and TRBJ1-1, with a weak D call TRBD1 (5 bases). Looked up from germline, CDR1 is SGHDT and CDR2 is YYEEEE. The length of the CDR3 is 14 residues. V was pared by 4 bases and J by 1 base, with 11 bases between. CDR3: CASSAGTANTEAFF. CDR3 DNA: TGTGCCAGCAGCGCCGGGACCGCGAACACTGAAGCTTTCTTT.

This chain links TRBV4-3 with TRBJ2-7, with 11 bases matching TRBD2. Germline CDR1 reads LGHNA; CDR2 reads YSLEER. This CDR3 is built from 18 residues. The V and J ends lost 4 bases and 1 base, in that order; junction bases with no gene match: 12. The CDR3 nucleotides read TGCGCCAGCAGCCGTGGAGGAGAAGGGACTAGCGGTTCCTACGAGCAGTACTTC. Protein: CASSRGGEGTSGSYEQYF.

The J gene is TRBJ2-4, the V gene TRBV7-2; D may correspond to TRBD1 or TRBD2 (5 bases each). CDR1 is SGHTA, CDR2 FQGNSA, per germline. CDR3 size: 16 residues. The V end lost 5 bases, the J end lost 0 bases, and 14 bases lay between the germline ends. The CDR3, as DNA: TGTGCCAGCAGCCTAGGGACCGCGCTAGCCAAAAACATTCAGTACTTC. Translated: CASSLGTALAKNIQYF.

This clone was observed a single time. The genes are TRBV7-8 and TRBJ2-7; D gene unclear. This CDR3 comprises 13 residues. Trimming pared 3 bases from V and 3 bases from J, leaving 9 bases between. Germline values: CDR1 SGHVS, CDR2 FQNEAQ. CDR3 bases: TGTGCCAGCAGCTTTGGCCACATCTACGAGCAGTACTTC. This codes for CASSFGHIYEQYF.

J is TRBJ2-7 and V is TRBV28, with 7 positions matching TRBD2. The CDR3 loop spans 18 amino acids. V shed 4 bases, J shed 7 bases, and the junction held 22 bases outside the gene matches. CDR1 and CDR2 from the germline V gene are MDHEN and SYDVKM. CDR3 in DNA: TGTGCCAGCAGTTCTCGTGGGGGGGGAGGCCCAATCTTAACTGAGCAGTACTTC. Translation: CASSSRGGGGPILTEQYF.

The CDR3 coding sequence is TGTGCCAGCAGCGTAGGGCACCTTAATGAAAAACTGTTTTTT. Residues: CASSVGHLNEKLFF. The V and J genes are TRBV9 and TRBJ1-4; unclear D gene. Germline V gene sequence: CDR1 SGDLS, CDR2 YYNGEE. The CDR3 consists of 14 residues. V was trimmed by 0 bases and J by 4 bases, leaving 7 bases between them.

There are a few counts of this clone. The V and J genes are TRBV5-1 and TRBJ1-3; the D is unclear. The V gene lost 1 base and the J gene lost 0 bases, with 14 bases spanning the gap. Germline V gives CDR1 SGHRS, CDR2 YFSETQ. This CDR3 has 17 amino acids. The DNA of the CDR3 is TGCGCCAGCAGCTTGACCGGTGGGCAGACCTCTGGAAACACCATATATTTT. Translation: CASSLTGGQTSGNTIYF.

This clone has just a few counts. This chain's CDR3 is CASSLGGTGETQYF. For the CDR3, the DNA is TGCGCCAGCAGCTTAGGAGGGACAGGAGAGACCCAGTACTTC. The chain recombines TRBV5-1 with TRBJ2-5, with 8 bases identical to TRBD1. The V gene's germline CDR1 is SGHRS and CDR2 YFSETQ. The CDR3 covers 14 residues. J gave up 4 bases and V 2 bases, and 4 bases lay outside the gene matches.

J is TRBJ2-7 and V is TRBV5-1; 7 nucleotides match TRBD2. This CDR3 comprises 15 residues. Germline V gene sequence: CDR1 SGHRS, CDR2 YFSETQ. J lost 3 bases, V lost 4 bases, and 10 bases had no gene match. The CDR3 sequence: CASSPRGAGDYEQYF. The CDR3 DNA is TGCGCCAGCAGCCCGAGGGGTGCGGGAGACTACGAGCAGTACTTC. The full variable domain, completed using reference TRBV5-1 and TRBJ2-7, is KAGVTQTPRYLIKTRGQQVTLSCSPISGHRSVSWYQQTPGQGLQFLFEYFSETQRNKGNFPGRFSGRQFSNSRSEMNVSTLELGDSALYLCASSPRGAGDYEQYFGPGTRLTVT.

This chain joins TRBV5-1 and TRBJ1-1, with D uncertain. The length of the CDR3 is 17 residues. CDR1 and CDR2 (germline): SGHRS, YFSETQ. The V end lost 3 bases, the J end lost 0 bases, and 18 bases lay between the germline ends. In DNA form, the CDR3 reads TGCGCCAGCAGCTCCTCCGGCGGAGCTATCTTGAACACTGAAGCTTTCTTT. As protein: CASSSSGGAILNTEAFF. Variable domain in full (rest from reference TRBV5-1 and TRBJ1-1): KAGVTQTPRYLIKTRGQQVTLSCSPISGHRSVSWYQQTPGQGLQFLFEYFSETQRNKGNFPGRFSGRQFSNSRSEMNVSTLELGDSALYLCASSSSGGAILNTEAFFGQGTRLTVV.

For this clone: A far more abundant clone sits one base away, making this likely a read error. This rearrangement joins TRBV5-4 to TRBJ2-5; D ambiguous. CDR3 length: 15 residues. CDR1 and CDR2 (germline): SGHNT, YYREEE (reference sequence). This chain's CDR3 is CASSLLTADQETRYF. CDR3 DNA sequence: TGTGCCAGCAGCTTGCTTACGGCAGACCAAGAGACCCGGTACTTC.

The rearrangement joins TRBV11-2 to TRBJ2-7; D is undetermined. The V gene lost 1 base and the J gene lost 6 bases, with 10 bases spanning the gap. The CDR3 runs to 13 residues. Germline V gene data show CDR1 as SGHAT and CDR2 as FQNNGV. The CDR3 sequence is CASSLALGAEQYF. The DNA of the CDR3 is TGTGCCAGCAGCTTAGCTCTAGGAGCCGAGCAGTACTTC.

Concerning this clone: Other DNA sequences in the same sample also yield this CDR3. The genes are TRBV5-1 and TRBJ1-4; D gene unclear. The CDR3 is 14 residues long. CDR1 is SGHRS, CDR2 YFSETQ, per germline. Trimming took 0 bases from V and 1 from J, leaving 4 bases between them. The CDR3 region is CASSLGGTNEKLFF. In DNA, the CDR3 is TGCGCCAGCAGCTTGGGGGGAACTAATGAAAAACTGTTTTTT.

About this clone: Other nucleotide sequences from this sample produce the same CDR3. The V call is TRBV7-9, the J call TRBJ1-5; tentative D call: TRBD1 (5 bases). Germline loops: CDR1 SEHNR, CDR2 FQNEAQ (reference sequence). The CDR3 sequence is 12 residues long. V lost 1 base to trimming and J lost 7 bases, with 5 bases between them. The CDR3 is CASSLEGQPQHF. CDR3 in DNA: TGTGCCAGCAGCTTAGAGGGGCAGCCCCAGCATTTT. Full variable domain (remainder filled in from reference TRBV7-9 and TRBJ1-5): DTGVSQNPRHKITKRGQNVTFRCDPISEHNRLYWYRQTLGQGPEFLTYFQNEAQLEKSRLLSDRFSAERPKGSFSTLEIQRTEQGDSAMYLCASSLEGQPQHFGDGTRLSIL.

The chain uses TRBV7-9 and TRBJ2-1; D is ambiguous. Germline lookup yields CDR1 SEHNR and CDR2 FQNEAQ (reference sequence). The V end was cut by 6 bases, the J end by 5 bases, with 5 bases between. This CDR3 has 11 residues. The CDR3 region has the DNA TGTGCCAGCAGTCGAGACAATGAGCAGTTCTTC. It codes for CASSRDNEQFF.

This clone was recorded once. The rearrangement joins TRBV7-2 to TRBJ1-2; 7 bases agree with TRBD1. The V segment lost 5 bases and the J segment 4 bases; nucleotides outside the gene matches: 4. Germline values: CDR1 SGHTA, CDR2 FQGNSA. This CDR3 contains 13 residues. The CDR3 DNA sequence: TGTGCCAGCAGCCTGACAGGGAGCTATGGCTACACCTTC. Encoded protein: CASSLTGSYGYTF.

The rearrangement joins TRBV5-6 to TRBJ1-1; maybe TRBD1 (5 bases). The CDR3 has 14 residues. V was clipped by 4 bases and J by 5 bases, with 15 bases between them. Per germline, CDR1 SGHDT and CDR2 YYEEEE. The CDR3, as DNA: TGTGCCAGCAGCCCTTGGGGGACCGGGACTGAAGCTTTCTTT. Translated, it gives CASSPWGTGTEAFF.

The chain is built from TRBV30 and TRBJ1-6, with 7 bases identical to TRBD1. Trimming cost V 5 bases and J 7 bases; bases outside gene matches: 14. The CDR3 extends over 16 amino acids. Germline CDR1 reads GTSNPN; CDR2 reads SVGIG (reference sequence). DNA for the CDR3: TGTGCCTGGGCATTTCAGGAACAGGGGCGCAATTCACCCCTCCACTTT. Translation: CAWAFQEQGRNSPLHF.

The chain combines TRBV5-1 with TRBJ1-6; 9 bases are shared with TRBD1. With 5 bases clipped from V and 10 bases from J, the junction kept 13 bases outside the gene matches. This CDR3 spans 16 amino acids. Germline V gives CDR1 SGHRS, CDR2 YFSETQ. The CDR3 nucleotides read TGCGCCAGCAGGCGGACCTGGGACAGGGAGGGCTCACCCCTCCACTTT. Translated: CASRRTWDREGSPLHF.

The rearrangement joins TRBV2 to TRBJ2-2; D not certain. This CDR3 is built from 12 residues. Trimming shortened V by 6 bases and J by 4 bases, and 6 bases separated the two germline ends. The germline V gene has CDR1 SNHLY and CDR2 FYNNEI. CDR3 sequence reads: CASRGPTGELFF. The CDR3 region has the DNA TGTGCCAGCAGGGGCCCCACCGGGGAGCTGTTTTTT. Together with reference TRBV2 and TRBJ2-2, the CDR3 gives the full variable domain: EPEVTQTPSHQVTQMGQEVILRCVPISNHLYFYWYRQILGQKVEFLVSFYNNEISEKSEIFDDQFSVERPDGSNFTLKIRSTKLEDSAMYFCASRGPTGELFFGEGSRLTVL.

The CDR3 reads CASRPASSYEQYF. As DNA, the CDR3 is TGTGCCAGCAGGCCGGCTAGCTCCTACGAGCAGTACTTC. The rearrangement links TRBV6-1 to TRBJ2-7; no clear D gene. The CDR3 is 13 amino acids. The germline V gene encodes CDR1 MNHNS and CDR2 SASEGT. Trimming left V 6 bases short and J 0 bases short, with 9 bases between.

This clone was picked up one time. The chain employs TRBV19 and TRBJ1-2, with 9 bases aligning to TRBD1. This CDR3 is 15 amino acids long. The germline gives CDR1 LNHDA, CDR2 SQIVND (reference sequence). Trimming removed 5 bases from V and 8 bases from J; junction bases left unmatched: 12. CDR3 DNA: TGTGCCAGTAGTCCGCGGGACAGGGAGGTCAGAGGCTACACCTTC. Its translation: CASSPRDREVRGYTF. The whole variable domain, filled in from reference TRBV19 and TRBJ1-2, reads DGGITQSPKYLFRKEGQNVTLSCEQNLNHDAMYWYRQDPGQGLRLIYYSQIVNDFQKGDIAEGYSVSREKKESFPLTVTSAQKNPTAFYLCASSPRDREVRGYTFGSGTRLTVV.